The 25 T cell receptor beta chains listed next were all sequenced from one sample in a study of blood T cell repertoires in COVID-19. TCRdb's table, derived via immunoSEQ multiplex PCR, lists solely in-frame clones and lacks some. The data show approximately 100,000 clones, approximately 89% seen once. Sequencing was performed on peripheral blood. The receptor source for this set is a man aged 55 to 70 with acute or convalescent COVID-19.

This chain joins TRBV6-5 and TRBJ2-7; D gene ambiguous. Germline V gene lookup returns CDR1 MNHEY and CDR2 SVGAGI. The V gene lost 7 bases and the J gene lost 5 bases, with 18 bases spanning the gap. The CDR3 runs 14 residues. The DNA for the CDR3 is TGTGCCAGCATAAGTAGGAGTGGGTTTGACGAGCAGTACTTC. Residues: CASISRSGFDEQYF.

This clone was seen a single time. The CDR3 is CASSEGGRPDEKLFF. DNA of the CDR3: TGTGCCAGCAGTGAGGGTGGGCGTCCCGATGAAAAACTGTTTTTT. V and J are TRBV6-1 and TRBJ1-4, with D unresolved. The V and J ends lost 3 bases and 6 bases respectively, with 14 bases between them. The germline CDR1 and CDR2 sequences are MNHNS and SASEGT. The CDR3 loop spans 15 amino acids.

The chain couples TRBV19 to TRBJ1-2; tentative D call: TRBD1 (5 bases). V was trimmed by 10 bases and J by 5 bases, leaving 14 bases between them. CDR1 LNHDA and CDR2 SQIVND come from the germline V gene (reference sequence). The CDR3 loop spans 12 amino acids. The CDR3 nucleotides are TGTGCCACCCTGACAGCCCGTTATGGCTACACCTTC. Translating it yields CATLTARYGYTF.

The rearrangement joins TRBV7-3 to TRBJ2-1; 7 bases map to TRBD2. V shed 2 bases and J 10 bases; nucleotides not matched to a gene: 8. The CDR3 runs 14 residues. Germline CDR1 reads SGHTA; CDR2 reads FQGTGA. The chain's CDR3 is CASSLPGREREQFF. CDR3 nucleotide sequence: TGTGCCAGCAGCTTACCAGGGCGGGAGCGCGAGCAGTTCTTC.

This chain uses TRBV20-1 with TRBJ1-5; maybe TRBD1 (6 bases). V was shortened by 3 bases and J by 3 bases, with 18 bases between the two germline ends. The CDR3 spans 16 residues. The germline V gene has CDR1 DFQATT and CDR2 SNEGSKA (reference sequence). DNA for the CDR3: TGCAGTGCTAGTGATGGGGGCAAGTTTGACAATCAGCCCCAGCATTTT. This translates into CSASDGGKFDNQPQHF.

The table lists this clone with a count of one. The CDR3 DNA reads as TGTGCCAGCAGGTACAGGGAGGGCACCTACAATGAGCAGTTCTTC. This gives the protein CASRYREGTYNEQFF. This chain uses TRBV2 with TRBJ2-1, with D possibly being TRBD2 (7 bases). Between the trimmed V and J ends, which lost 6 bases and 2 bases, there was a span of 14 bases. CDR3 length: 15 amino acids. Looked up from germline, CDR1 is SNHLY and CDR2 is FYNNEI.

The rearrangement joins TRBV19 to TRBJ2-7; D is perhaps TRBD2 (5 bases). Between the trimmed V and J ends, which lost 6 bases and 3 bases, there was a span of 9 bases. CDR1 is LNHDA, CDR2 SQIVND, per germline (reference sequence). This CDR3 comprises 12 residues. CDR3 residues: CASRNRGYEQYF. For the CDR3, the DNA is TGTGCCAGTAGGAATCGGGGCTACGAGCAGTACTTC.

CDR3 sequence: CASSPATQWTEAFF. The CDR3 nucleotides read TGTGCCAGCAGCCCTGCCACACAGTGGACTGAAGCTTTCTTT. This sequence joins TRBV13 and TRBJ1-1; no clear D gene. Germline assignment: CDR1 PRHDT and CDR2 FYEKMQ (reference sequence). The V end was cut by 5 bases, the J end by 5 bases, with 15 bases between. CDR3 length equals 14 residues.

The chain employs TRBV5-1 and TRBJ1-4, with D uncertain. The V gene lost 4 bases and the J gene lost 4 bases, with 11 bases spanning the gap. The CDR3 has 14 residues. Germline V gene lookup returns CDR1 SGHRS and CDR2 YFSETQ. The DNA for the CDR3 is TGCGCCAGCAGCCCCCGGTTCGATAATGAAAAACTGTTTTTT. It encodes CASSPRFDNEKLFF.

The chain combines TRBV27 with TRBJ2-2; 8 bases line up with TRBD2. The V gene's germline CDR1 is MNHEY and CDR2 SMNVEV (reference sequence). After removal of 0 bases from V and 7 bases from J, the junction contained 16 bases not matched to a gene. The CDR3 sequence is 19 residues long. The CDR3 nucleotides read TGTGCCAGCAGTTTATCGGTCTGGGAGCGGGAGCCGATGGGCGGGGAGCTGTTTTTT. Translation gives CASSLSVWEREPMGGELFF.

This clone was found once. The chain recombines TRBV24-1 with TRBJ1-1; 7 nucleotides line up with TRBD1. The germline CDR1 and CDR2 sequences are KGHDR and SFDVKD. The CDR3 extends over 14 amino acids. Trimming removed 6 bases from V and 0 bases from J; junction bases left unmatched: 3. The CDR3, as DNA: TGTGCCACCAGTCAGACAGGGCTGAACACTGAAGCTTTCTTT. Translating it yields CATSQTGLNTEAFF.

The V and J genes are TRBV7-9 and TRBJ2-7; 8 bases line up with TRBD1. This CDR3 contains 17 residues. V lost 1 base to trimming and J lost 7 bases; unmatched junction nucleotides: 15. The germline CDR1 and CDR2 sequences are SEHNR and FQNEAQ (reference sequence). The CDR3 coding sequence is TGTGCCAGCAGCTTAGGGCTTGGGCCGGGGACAGGCTTGGAGCAGTACTTC. This sequence encodes CASSLGLGPGTGLEQYF.

This chain connects TRBV24-1 to TRBJ2-1, with a weak D call TRBD1 (5 bases). This CDR3 contains 14 residues. The germline gives CDR1 KGHDR, CDR2 SFDVKD. The ends were cut back, 4 bases at V and 5 bases at J, with 11 bases in the middle. CDR3 protein: CATSDLGRNNEQFF. The CDR3 bases are TGTGCCACCAGTGACCTGGGGCGGAACAATGAGCAGTTCTTC.

The table lists this clone with a few counts. The chain employs TRBV7-8 and TRBJ1-2; D call uncertain. Germline CDR1 and CDR2: SGHVS and FQNEAQ. V lost 5 bases and J lost 0, with 13 bases in between. The CDR3 covers 15 residues. CDR3 in amino acids: CASSPWTDSNYGYTF. CDR3 nucleotides: TGTGCCAGCAGCCCGTGGACGGACTCTAACTATGGCTACACCTTC.

This chain links TRBV11-2 with TRBJ1-5; 8 positions match TRBD1. V was pared by 5 bases and J by 7 bases, with 10 bases of the junction left unmatched. This CDR3 comprises 15 residues. Per the germline V gene, CDR1 is SGHAT and CDR2 is FQNNGV. The CDR3 coding sequence is TGTGCCAGCAGCCTCCACGGACAGGGAAGCCAGCCCCAGCATTTT. Translation gives CASSLHGQGSQPQHF.

The chain joins TRBV28 to TRBJ1-5; the match to TRBD1 covers 7 bases. Per germline, CDR1 MDHEN and CDR2 SYDVKM. The CDR3 totals 14 residues. The J segment lost 6 bases and the V segment lost 2 bases, leaving 4 bases of the junction unmatched. CDR3: CASSLERGRQPQHF. Written as DNA, the CDR3 is TGTGCCAGCAGTTTAGAGAGGGGGCGTCAGCCCCAGCATTTT.

The chain recombines TRBV19 with TRBJ1-1; 9 nucleotides line up with TRBD1. This CDR3 is 16 amino acids long. V trimming: 5 bases; J trimming: 3 bases; junction bases outside the gene matches: 10. The germline V gene encodes CDR1 LNHDA and CDR2 SQIVND (reference sequence). The CDR3 sequence: CASSVTGGLGDTEAFF. CDR3 in DNA: TGTGCCAGTAGTGTCACAGGGGGCTTAGGGGACACTGAAGCTTTCTTT.

This chain connects TRBV7-2 to TRBJ2-3; 9 bases map to TRBD1. The CDR3 runs to 16 residues. Germline lookup yields CDR1 SGHTA and CDR2 FQGNSA. J was trimmed by 5 bases and V by 1 base; bases with no gene match: 7. The CDR3, as DNA: TGTGCCAGCAGCTTAGAGCACAGGGGGCGCAGAGATACGCAGTATTTT. Translation gives CASSLEHRGRRDTQYF. Looking up the rest from reference TRBV7-2 and TRBJ2-3 gives the full variable domain: GAGVSQSPSNKVTEKGKDVELRCDPISGHTALYWYRQSLGQGLEFLIYFQGNSAPDKSGLPSDRFSAERTGGSVSTLTIQRTQQEDSAVYLCASSLEHRGRRDTQYFGPGTRLTVL.

This clone has only one observation. Written as DNA, the CDR3 is TGTGCCAGCAGGGCTTTAGGGGGTGGCGAGCAGTACTTC. This sequence encodes CASRALGGGEQYF. The chain links TRBV2 to TRBJ2-7; D is possibly TRBD1 (6 bases). Trimming stripped 6 bases from V and 6 bases from J, with 15 bases between. This CDR3 has 13 amino acids. Germline assignment: CDR1 SNHLY and CDR2 FYNNEI.

This clone was detected once. The chain employs TRBV5-1 and TRBJ2-2; D gene unclear. This CDR3 spans 13 amino acids. V was shortened by 1 base and J by 8 bases, with 9 bases between the two germline ends. Germline values: CDR1 SGHRS, CDR2 YFSETQ. CDR3 loop: CASSLQANGELFF. The CDR3 DNA follows: TGCGCCAGCAGCTTGCAAGCGAATGGGGAGCTGTTTTTT.

This clone was recorded once. The CDR3 here is CAIALNEGRENIQYF. For the CDR3, the DNA is TGTGCCATCGCCCTTAACGAGGGGAGGGAAAACATTCAGTACTTC. V and J are TRBV10-3 and TRBJ2-4; 7 bases align to TRBD2. Losses at the gene ends were 8 bases for V and 5 bases for J; bases not matched to a gene: 12. The CDR3 totals 15 residues. The germline V gene encodes CDR1 ENHRY and CDR2 SYGVKD.

This chain uses TRBV7-3 with TRBJ2-7; D possibly corresponds to TRBD1 (5 bases). The CDR3 loop spans 13 amino acids. Per germline, CDR1 SGHTA and CDR2 FQGTGA. The V and J ends lost 5 bases and 3 bases respectively, with 11 bases between them. In DNA, the CDR3 is TGTGCCAGCAGCGCGGACATCCTCTACGAGCAGTACTTC. Its translation is CASSADILYEQYF.

The rearrangement uses TRBV5-1 and TRBJ2-5; D remains ambiguous. Germline values: CDR1 SGHRS, CDR2 YFSETQ. Trimming shortened V by 1 base and J by 1 base, and 5 bases separated the two germline ends. This CDR3 is built from 13 residues. CDR3 in DNA: TGCGCCAGCAGCTTGAACACCCAAGAGACCCAGTACTTC. This gives the protein CASSLNTQETQYF.

The chain couples TRBV2 to TRBJ2-1, with unresolved D. Trimming shortened V by 4 bases and J by 0 bases, and 10 bases separated the two germline ends. CDR3 length equals 15 residues. Germline loops: CDR1 SNHLY, CDR2 FYNNEI. The CDR3, as DNA: TGTGCCAGCAGTGGGAGCGTAAGCTCCTACAATGAGCAGTTCTTC. Protein product: CASSGSVSSYNEQFF.

The genes are TRBV25-1 and TRBJ1-4; 11 bases match TRBD1. Germline CDR1 reads MGHDK; CDR2 reads SYGVNS. Trimming cost V 1 base and J 8 bases; bases outside gene matches: 9. CDR3 length: 17 residues. The CDR3 spells CASSEWTGGAGREKLFF. As DNA, the CDR3 is TGTGCCAGCAGTGAATGGACAGGGGGCGCGGGGAGAGAAAAACTGTTTTTT.